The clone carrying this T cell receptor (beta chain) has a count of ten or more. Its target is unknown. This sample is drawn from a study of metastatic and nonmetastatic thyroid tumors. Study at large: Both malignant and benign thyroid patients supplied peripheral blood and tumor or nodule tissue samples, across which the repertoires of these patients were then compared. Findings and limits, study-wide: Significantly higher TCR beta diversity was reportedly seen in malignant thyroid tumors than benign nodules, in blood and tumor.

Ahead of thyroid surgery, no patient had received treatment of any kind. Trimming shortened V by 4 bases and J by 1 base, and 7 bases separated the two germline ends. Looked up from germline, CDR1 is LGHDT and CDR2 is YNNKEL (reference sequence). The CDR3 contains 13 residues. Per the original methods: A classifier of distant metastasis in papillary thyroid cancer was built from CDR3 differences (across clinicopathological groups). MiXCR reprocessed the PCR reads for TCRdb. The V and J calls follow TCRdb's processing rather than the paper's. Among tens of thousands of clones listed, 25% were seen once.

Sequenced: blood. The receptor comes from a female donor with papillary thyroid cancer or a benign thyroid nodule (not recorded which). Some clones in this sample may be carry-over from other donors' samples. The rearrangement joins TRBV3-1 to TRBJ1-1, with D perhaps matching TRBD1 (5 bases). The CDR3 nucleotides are TGTGCCAGCAGCCCCGGGACGAACACTGAAGCTTTCTTT. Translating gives CASSPGTNTEAFF.